A selection of T cell receptor beta chains follows, all from one sample in a study of T cells in Graves' hyperthyroidism and ophthalmopathy. One entry per CDR3 protein, called by TCRdb with MiXCR from the multiplex PCR reads. The table lists about 420,000 distinct CDR3 sequences, roughly 13% of them singletons. Material for sequencing was blood. These TCRs come from a woman aged 18-29 years with Graves' hyperthyroidism. CDR3s leave out the opening cysteine and the closing phenylalanine or tryptophan.

>TRBV28|14
ASSPPRPGGGEKLF
>TRBV12-3/TRBV12-4|14
ASSYRGAPPNNEQY
>TRBV7-3|11
ASSLTPADTQY
>TRBV29-1|12
SAQGLAGYNEQF
>TRBV7-2|14
ASSAGLAGGGDTQY
>TRBV3-1|13
ASSPGTNPPNEQY
>TRBV6-1|11
ASSEGDPGELF
>TRBV9|13
ASSVGPGGAYEQY
>TRBV27|15
ASSLSSSGRAVGELF
>TRBV5-8|13
ASSLGRVENQPQH
>TRBV5-6|16
ASSPGLAGVWGYNEQF
>TRBV4-3|16
ASSQDGGVGTSLETQY
>TRBV7-9|13
ASSLSGREVVGYT
>TRBV14|12
ASSLSGTSGEQY
>TRBV5-6|9
ASTGSGELF
>TRBV4-1|14
ASSQDPRQGAGEQY
>TRBV19|10
ASRDRFYGYT
>TRBV18|12
ASSPAGDHSPLH
>TRBV2|11
ASCPSIGAGYT
>TRBV10-2|10
ASSEDGWGYT
>TRBV7-3|11
ASSFASQNEQF
>TRBV27|13
ASSFYSTGSAEAF
>TRBV6-5|13
ASSYSGAADNEQF
>TRBV6-2/TRBV6-3|16
ARETRIAVDRSNYGYT
>TRBV5-1|15
ASSGKTSGIEYNEQF
>TRBV7-6|13
ASSPSGFRNEKLF
>TRBV7-9|15
ASMRQGTLPGANVLT
>TRBV11-3|12
ASSHHEGDNEQF
>TRBV12-3/TRBV12-4|11
ASSLIIGDGYT
>TRBV6-1|16
ASSDNAGQGGGRETQY
>TRBV7-9|12
ASSLEGGHTEAF
>TRBV7-9|15
ASSWPGQKANTGELF
>TRBV4-1|12
ASSQEVQNTEAF
>TRBV20-1|12
SASVRQGAYEQY
>TRBV30|13
AWTDRGLHNQPQH
>TRBV9|13
ASSTQTGIGGELF
>TRBV5-1|14
ASRQPQLAGINEQF
>TRBV9|14
ASSVAGTYRGTEAF
>TRBV5-1|19
ASSLRRPLRDRGIPHYEQY
>TRBV9|11
ASSAGRGQGYT
>TRBV7-2|16
ASSLAWQGVGMSTEAS
>TRBV11-2|13
ASSFSPGSSYEQY
>TRBV9|16
ASSESGTSGRWSNEQF
>TRBV2|13
ASRPNRPTNEKLF
>TRBV6-2/TRBV6-3|12
ASCLGRNFYGYT
>TRBV7-9|12
ASSPRTENNEQF
>TRBV11-2|13
ASSSTPWDGYGYT
>TRBV2|11
ASSARRLDEAF
>TRBV12-3/TRBV12-4|13
ASSDRGENTGELF
>TRBV12-3/TRBV12-4|11
ASSLASGIEQY
>TRBV7-2|10
ASGYTQETQY
>TRBV28|12
ASAWDRGPYEQY
>TRBV7-2|14
ASSLGTGGTNNEQF
>TRBV7-9|15
ASTPRTSGRFTGELF
>TRBV18|14
ASSPGSRAGAYEQY
>TRBV3-1|13
ASSPLAGYTDTQY
>TRBV13|10
ASSGFNYEQY
>TRBV7-3|13
ASSFPVGHGETQY
>TRBV2|12
ASRRLGVGDEQY